The rows below give T cell receptor beta chains drawn from one sample of a study of blood T cell repertoires in COVID-19. This table comes from immunoSEQ multiplex PCR, and its TCRdb copy is limited to in-frame clones, with some not included. The sample includes roughly 56,000 clones, roughly 87% of them seen just once. Sequences were obtained from peripheral blood. The receptors were sampled from a human donor in a cohort sampled during active COVID-19. The CDR3 runs from the conserved cysteine through the conserved F or W. Each record gives: D gene, V gene, clone size, J gene, CDR3 protein. D genes are given only for firm matches. Only some rows state a clone size, as once, few, many or a class for expanded clones.

d_gene: NA; v_gene: TRBV19; abundance: NA; j_gene: TRBJ2-5; CDR3aa: CASSIMGGETQYF
d_gene: TRBD2; v_gene: TRBV18; abundance: NA; j_gene: TRBJ2-1; CDR3aa: CASSIAGGTFNEQFF
d_gene: TRBD2; v_gene: TRBV28; abundance: NA; j_gene: TRBJ2-3; CDR3aa: CASSLPSRTSGRLLGGDTQYF
d_gene: TRBD1; v_gene: TRBV5-1; abundance: NA; j_gene: TRBJ1-1; CDR3aa: CASSWGQPGREKAFF
d_gene: TRBD2; v_gene: TRBV10-1; abundance: NA; j_gene: TRBJ2-7; CDR3aa: CASSESGTSYEQYF
d_gene: TRBD1; v_gene: TRBV9; abundance: few; j_gene: TRBJ2-5; CDR3aa: CASSQDRGGALRETQYF
d_gene: TRBD2; v_gene: TRBV30; abundance: NA; j_gene: TRBJ2-1; CDR3aa: CAWRLPGLAGSGQFF
d_gene: TRBD1; v_gene: TRBV18; abundance: NA; j_gene: TRBJ1-1; CDR3aa: CASSLGQGGVNTEAFF
d_gene: TRBD2; v_gene: TRBV14; abundance: NA; j_gene: TRBJ2-2; CDR3aa: CASSQGKTSGSSNTGELFF
d_gene: TRBD2; v_gene: TRBV24-1; abundance: NA; j_gene: TRBJ2-7; CDR3aa: CATSDFSGGVYEQYF
d_gene: NA; v_gene: TRBV6-2/TRBV6-3; abundance: few; j_gene: TRBJ1-2; CDR3aa: CASSYKRSAGYTF
d_gene: NA; v_gene: TRBV27; abundance: NA; j_gene: TRBJ1-4; CDR3aa: CASSWTAPNEKLFF
d_gene: TRBD2; v_gene: TRBV2; abundance: NA; j_gene: TRBJ2-7; CDR3aa: CASKRENEQYF
d_gene: NA; v_gene: TRBV28; abundance: NA; j_gene: TRBJ2-5; CDR3aa: CASSLGGPGETQYF
d_gene: NA; v_gene: TRBV6-2/TRBV6-3; abundance: NA; j_gene: TRBJ1-4; CDR3aa: CASSYYGEKLFF
d_gene: NA; v_gene: TRBV6-5; abundance: once; j_gene: TRBJ2-7; CDR3aa: CASSYPLERRGYEQYF
d_gene: TRBD1; v_gene: TRBV28; abundance: NA; j_gene: TRBJ1-3; CDR3aa: CASNLQGRNTIYF
d_gene: NA; v_gene: TRBV12-3/TRBV12-4; abundance: few; j_gene: TRBJ1-2; CDR3aa: CASGEQYGYTF
d_gene: NA; v_gene: TRBV10-2; abundance: NA; j_gene: TRBJ1-2; CDR3aa: CASSVFTANYGYTF
d_gene: NA; v_gene: TRBV28; abundance: NA; j_gene: TRBJ1-1; CDR3aa: CASSLAATREAFF
d_gene: NA; v_gene: TRBV29-1; abundance: few; j_gene: TRBJ1-2; CDR3aa: CSVEVAGSYGYTF
d_gene: TRBD2; v_gene: TRBV5-1; abundance: NA; j_gene: TRBJ2-7; CDR3aa: CASSLGLAGEEQYF
d_gene: TRBD1; v_gene: TRBV25-1; abundance: NA; j_gene: TRBJ1-1; CDR3aa: CASRESGTGLTEAFF
d_gene: TRBD1; v_gene: TRBV9; abundance: NA; j_gene: TRBJ1-1; CDR3aa: CASSVAGQGEGTEAFF
d_gene: NA; v_gene: TRBV4-3; abundance: NA; j_gene: TRBJ2-1; CDR3aa: CASSPRGGVSSYNEQFF
d_gene: NA; v_gene: TRBV5-4; abundance: NA; j_gene: TRBJ2-6; CDR3aa: CASSLARGTGANVLTF
d_gene: NA; v_gene: TRBV4-3; abundance: medium-sized; j_gene: TRBJ1-2; CDR3aa: CASSQEFDRGLNYGYTF
d_gene: NA; v_gene: TRBV6-1; abundance: NA; j_gene: TRBJ2-5; CDR3aa: CASSEDGYGETQYF
d_gene: NA; v_gene: TRBV5-4; abundance: NA; j_gene: TRBJ2-7; CDR3aa: CASSPAGAYSHEQYF
d_gene: NA; v_gene: TRBV28; abundance: NA; j_gene: TRBJ1-2; CDR3aa: CASSLKGLPSGGYTF
d_gene: NA; v_gene: TRBV18; abundance: NA; j_gene: TRBJ1-5; CDR3aa: CASSPGQNQPQHF
d_gene: NA; v_gene: TRBV5-4; abundance: NA; j_gene: TRBJ2-1; CDR3aa: CASSLRSGSYNEQFF
d_gene: NA; v_gene: TRBV18; abundance: NA; j_gene: TRBJ2-5; CDR3aa: CASSPLTGQETQYF
d_gene: NA; v_gene: TRBV28; abundance: once; j_gene: TRBJ1-5; CDR3aa: CASSFDFRDQPQHF
d_gene: NA; v_gene: TRBV6-1; abundance: NA; j_gene: TRBJ1-6; CDR3aa: CASSESRAERSPLHF
d_gene: TRBD2; v_gene: TRBV2; abundance: once; j_gene: TRBJ2-7; CDR3aa: CASSDMRGATSGRARYEQYF
d_gene: TRBD1; v_gene: TRBV7-2; abundance: NA; j_gene: TRBJ1-1; CDR3aa: CASSPGTVWGTEAFF
d_gene: NA; v_gene: TRBV7-2; abundance: once; j_gene: TRBJ2-5; CDR3aa: CASSPDFGRPQYF
d_gene: NA; v_gene: TRBV4-3; abundance: NA; j_gene: TRBJ2-7; CDR3aa: CASSQSTPHPMEQYF
d_gene: TRBD2; v_gene: TRBV19; abundance: NA; j_gene: TRBJ2-3; CDR3aa: CASKPGLGEYTQYF
d_gene: TRBD1; v_gene: TRBV9; abundance: NA; j_gene: TRBJ2-3; CDR3aa: CASSVGVVGTGGADTQYF
d_gene: NA; v_gene: TRBV28; abundance: NA; j_gene: TRBJ2-7; CDR3aa: CASSTGSYEQYF
d_gene: TRBD2; v_gene: TRBV7-8; abundance: NA; j_gene: TRBJ2-5; CDR3aa: CASSFSGRAFRETQYF
d_gene: NA; v_gene: TRBV10-1; abundance: NA; j_gene: TRBJ1-1; CDR3aa: CASSAGTTLLNTEAFF
d_gene: NA; v_gene: TRBV28; abundance: NA; j_gene: TRBJ2-3; CDR3aa: CASSLYEGIGSKKDTQYF
d_gene: NA; v_gene: TRBV24-1; abundance: NA; j_gene: TRBJ1-2; CDR3aa: CATSAPQTGRDAYVYGYTF
d_gene: NA; v_gene: TRBV5-4; abundance: NA; j_gene: TRBJ2-1; CDR3aa: CASSSENSYNEQFF
d_gene: TRBD2; v_gene: TRBV30; abundance: NA; j_gene: TRBJ2-5; CDR3aa: CAWSVPVSGGETQYF
d_gene: NA; v_gene: TRBV3-1/TRBV3-2; abundance: NA; j_gene: TRBJ2-7; CDR3aa: CASSQVSGGPYEQYF
d_gene: TRBD1; v_gene: TRBV7-2; abundance: NA; j_gene: TRBJ2-7; CDR3aa: CASSLSTGSIHEQYF
d_gene: TRBD1; v_gene: TRBV27; abundance: NA; j_gene: TRBJ2-5; CDR3aa: CASSAPGQGEETQYF
d_gene: NA; v_gene: TRBV11-2; abundance: NA; j_gene: TRBJ2-3; CDR3aa: CASSLDTTDTQYF
d_gene: TRBD2; v_gene: TRBV3-1/TRBV3-2; abundance: NA; j_gene: TRBJ2-3; CDR3aa: CASSQVLTSGSDTQYF
d_gene: TRBD2; v_gene: TRBV18; abundance: NA; j_gene: TRBJ2-7; CDR3aa: CASSPGLAGYEQYF
d_gene: TRBD2; v_gene: TRBV5-3; abundance: NA; j_gene: TRBJ2-1; CDR3aa: CARSGLLAGVRNEQFF
d_gene: TRBD1; v_gene: TRBV9; abundance: NA; j_gene: TRBJ1-6; CDR3aa: CASSWEAGGGSPLHF
d_gene: TRBD1; v_gene: TRBV12-3/TRBV12-4; abundance: NA; j_gene: TRBJ1-5; CDR3aa: CASRTRGDQPQHF
d_gene: TRBD1; v_gene: TRBV19; abundance: NA; j_gene: TRBJ1-1; CDR3aa: CATYVGTGYGRAFF
d_gene: NA; v_gene: TRBV5-1; abundance: NA; j_gene: TRBJ1-1; CDR3aa: CATSEGPGTEAFF
d_gene: TRBD2; v_gene: TRBV18; abundance: NA; j_gene: TRBJ2-7; CDR3aa: CASSPRLAPSSYEQYF